A selection of T cell receptor beta chains follows, all from one sample in a study of cytomegalovirus exposure and HLA in healthy donors. Assay: immunoSEQ multiplex PCR; the TCRdb copy retains only in-frame clones and omits some. The sample lists 110,000 to 150,000 clones, around 77% occurring once. The sequencing sample was made of PBMCs. The receptors were gathered from a woman in her forties or fifties in good health and CMV-seronegative. Each CDR3 is given without its conserved first and last residue. D genes are given only for firm matches.

v_gene: TRBV15
d_gene: -
CDR3aa: ATSRDTASDPYNEQF

v_gene: TRBV7-2
d_gene: -
CDR3aa: ASSPAGNPKQF

v_gene: TRBV7-6
d_gene: -
CDR3aa: ASSLELRDEQY

v_gene: TRBV6-5
d_gene: TRBD1
CDR3aa: ASSTGVQPQH

v_gene: TRBV4-2
d_gene: -
CDR3aa: ASSQTPTGDFNYGYT

v_gene: TRBV7-2
d_gene: -
CDR3aa: ASSPNYEQY

v_gene: TRBV6-4
d_gene: -
CDR3aa: ASSKESTGELF

v_gene: TRBV19
d_gene: -
CDR3aa: ASSRGEVGDGYT

v_gene: TRBV2
d_gene: -
CDR3aa: ASSDRIPYEQY

v_gene: TRBV7-2
d_gene: -
CDR3aa: ASSLDSPTTGELF

v_gene: TRBV18
d_gene: TRBD1
CDR3aa: ASSPLTGGGGTEAF

v_gene: TRBV7-6
d_gene: -
CDR3aa: ASSSRRGYTGELF

v_gene: TRBV6-5
d_gene: -
CDR3aa: ASSYRTNTDTQY

v_gene: TRBV6-5
d_gene: -
CDR3aa: ATSRGSLGDNEQF

v_gene: TRBV30
d_gene: -
CDR3aa: AWSVPIPKWGNTIY

v_gene: TRBV9
d_gene: TRBD1
CDR3aa: ASSVLDRAEAF

v_gene: TRBV5-1
d_gene: -
CDR3aa: ASRLNQGNEKLF

v_gene: TRBV19
d_gene: TRBD1
CDR3aa: ASSILTGGNEKLF

v_gene: TRBV27
d_gene: TRBD2
CDR3aa: ASSPGGSYEQY

v_gene: TRBV5-4
d_gene: -
CDR3aa: ASSGETAPGNIQY

v_gene: TRBV2
d_gene: TRBD1
CDR3aa: ASLQGNGYT

v_gene: TRBV4-3
d_gene: -
CDR3aa: ASSQGRGTDTQY

v_gene: TRBV28
d_gene: TRBD1
CDR3aa: ASSADRALDQPQH

v_gene: TRBV15
d_gene: -
CDR3aa: ATSRDLGYEQY

v_gene: TRBV30
d_gene: TRBD1
CDR3aa: AWMPGQGTPVYGYT

v_gene: TRBV7-9
d_gene: TRBD1
CDR3aa: ASSRTGWSSYNEQF

v_gene: TRBV6-4
d_gene: -
CDR3aa: ASSDSEGPGTEAF

v_gene: TRBV2
d_gene: -
CDR3aa: ASSRPFPGEKLF

v_gene: TRBV19
d_gene: -
CDR3aa: ASSMPRQLYSGANVLT

v_gene: TRBV2
d_gene: -
CDR3aa: ASTVLQGRSEQY

v_gene: TRBV5-1
d_gene: TRBD2
CDR3aa: ASSSLSGGASEQY

v_gene: TRBV19
d_gene: -
CDR3aa: ASSTGQVQETQY

v_gene: TRBV14
d_gene: -
CDR3aa: ASSQETPFGYYEQY

v_gene: TRBV2
d_gene: -
CDR3aa: ASRVGGNNSPLH

v_gene: TRBV29-1
d_gene: TRBD1
CDR3aa: SVRQGGNSPLH

v_gene: TRBV5-1
d_gene: TRBD1
CDR3aa: ASSISETGGYSNYGYT

v_gene: TRBV7-9
d_gene: TRBD1
CDR3aa: ASRQGALNTEAF

v_gene: TRBV5-1
d_gene: -
CDR3aa: ASSLGDTYEQY

v_gene: TRBV4-1
d_gene: TRBD1
CDR3aa: ASSLGTGGSETQY

v_gene: TRBV7-2
d_gene: TRBD1
CDR3aa: ASSLGTGNQPQH

v_gene: TRBV2
d_gene: -
CDR3aa: ASCYSTANYGYT

v_gene: TRBV6-4
d_gene: TRBD2
CDR3aa: ASSEPTSFTYEQY

v_gene: TRBV14
d_gene: TRBD1
CDR3aa: ASSHSRTRQGTYEQY